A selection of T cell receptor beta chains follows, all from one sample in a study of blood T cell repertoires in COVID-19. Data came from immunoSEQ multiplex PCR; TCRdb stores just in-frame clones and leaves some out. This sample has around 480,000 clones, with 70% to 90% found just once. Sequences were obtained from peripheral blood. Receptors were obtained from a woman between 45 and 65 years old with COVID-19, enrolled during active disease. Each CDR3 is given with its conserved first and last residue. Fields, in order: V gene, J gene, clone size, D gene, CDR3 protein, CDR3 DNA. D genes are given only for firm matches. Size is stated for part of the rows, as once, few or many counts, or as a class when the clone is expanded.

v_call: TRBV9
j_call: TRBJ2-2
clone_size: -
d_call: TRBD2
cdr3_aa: CASSVTVAGDTGELFF
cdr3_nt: TGTGCCAGCAGCGTAACGGTAGCGGGGGACACCGGGGAGCTGTTTTTT

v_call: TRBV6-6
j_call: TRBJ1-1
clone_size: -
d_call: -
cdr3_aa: CASSYQGQNTEAFF
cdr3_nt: TGTGCCAGCAGTTACCAGGGCCAGAACACTGAAGCTTTCTTT

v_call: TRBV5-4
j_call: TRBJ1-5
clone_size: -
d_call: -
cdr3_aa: CASRVRGNQPQHF
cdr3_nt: TGTGCCAGCAGAGTTAGGGGAAATCAGCCCCAGCATTTT

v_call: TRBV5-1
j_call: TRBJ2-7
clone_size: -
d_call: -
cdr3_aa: CASSPDSAQGLSYEQYF
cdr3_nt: TGCGCCAGCAGCCCGGATTCGGCGCAGGGTCTTTCCTACGAGCAGTACTTC

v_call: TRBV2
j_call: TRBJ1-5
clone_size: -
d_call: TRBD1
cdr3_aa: CASSPGQHSNQPQHF
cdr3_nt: TGTGCCAGCAGCCCGGGACAGCATAGCAATCAGCCCCAGCATTTT

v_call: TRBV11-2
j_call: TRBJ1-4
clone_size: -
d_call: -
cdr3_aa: CASSSQVLVREKLFF
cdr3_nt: TGTGCCAGCAGCTCACAGGTACTCGTGAGAGAAAAACTGTTTTTT

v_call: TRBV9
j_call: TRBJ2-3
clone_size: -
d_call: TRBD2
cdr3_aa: CASSLSGAGGTDTQYF
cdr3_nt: TGTGCCAGCAGCCTTTCGGGGGCGGGGGGGACAGATACGCAGTATTTT

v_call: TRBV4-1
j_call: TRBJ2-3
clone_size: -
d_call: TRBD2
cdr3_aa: CASSRERGATDTQYF
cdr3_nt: TGCGCCAGCAGTCGAGAGCGGGGGGCCACAGATACGCAGTATTTT

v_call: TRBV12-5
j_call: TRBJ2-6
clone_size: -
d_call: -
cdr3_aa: CASGQGSGANVLTF
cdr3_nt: TGTGCTAGTGGTCAGGGCTCTGGGGCCAACGTCCTGACTTTC

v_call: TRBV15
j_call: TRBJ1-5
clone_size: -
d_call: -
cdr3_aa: CATSRDQGGYQPQHF
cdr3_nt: TGTGCCACCAGCAGAGACCAAGGGGGATATCAGCCCCAGCATTTT

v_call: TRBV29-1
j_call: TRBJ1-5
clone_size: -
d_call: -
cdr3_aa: CSVTYAAGDAQPQHF
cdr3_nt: TGCAGCGTTACTTATGCGGCAGGGGATGCTCAGCCCCAGCATTTT

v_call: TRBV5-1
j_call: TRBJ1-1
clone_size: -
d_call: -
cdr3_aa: CASSSSPGDTEAFF
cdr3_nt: TGCGCCAGCAGCTCTTCTCCAGGGGACACTGAAGCTTTCTTT

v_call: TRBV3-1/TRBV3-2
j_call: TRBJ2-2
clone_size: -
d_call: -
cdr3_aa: CASSLLSDTGELFF
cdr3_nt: TGTGCCAGCAGCCTCCTTTCGGACACCGGGGAGCTGTTTTTT

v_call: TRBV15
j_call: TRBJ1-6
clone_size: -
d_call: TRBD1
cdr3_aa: CATSRPQGGSPLHF
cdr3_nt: TGTGCCACCAGCAGGCCGCAGGGGGGCTCACCCCTCCACTTT

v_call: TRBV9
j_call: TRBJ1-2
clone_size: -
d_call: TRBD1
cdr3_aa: CASSVGQGHGYTF
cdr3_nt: TGTGCCAGCAGCGTAGGACAGGGGCATGGCTACACCTTC

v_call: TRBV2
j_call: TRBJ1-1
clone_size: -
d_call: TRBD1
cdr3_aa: CASLPGQVNTEAFF
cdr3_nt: TGTGCCAGCTTGCCGGGACAGGTGAACACTGAAGCTTTCTTT

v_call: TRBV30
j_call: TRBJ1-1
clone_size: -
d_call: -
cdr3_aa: CACDGGIAEAFF
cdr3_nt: TGTGCCTGCGATGGGGGCATTGCTGAAGCTTTCTTT

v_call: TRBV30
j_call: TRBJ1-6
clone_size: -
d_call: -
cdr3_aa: CAWSVGREALHF
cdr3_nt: TGTGCCTGGAGTGTGGGGAGGGAAGCCCTCCACTTT

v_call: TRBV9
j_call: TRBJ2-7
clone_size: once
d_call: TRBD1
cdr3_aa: CASSRDSLPSYEQYF
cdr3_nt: TGTGCCAGCAGCCGGGACAGTCTCCCTTCCTACGAGCAGTACTTC

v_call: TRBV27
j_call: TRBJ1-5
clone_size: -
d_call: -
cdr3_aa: CASSPQWGGSLNQPQHF
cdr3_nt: TGTGCCAGCAGTCCCCAATGGGGGGGTTCCCTCAATCAGCCCCAGCATTTT

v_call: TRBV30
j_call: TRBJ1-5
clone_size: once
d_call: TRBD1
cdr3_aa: CAWSSKTGGPQPQHF
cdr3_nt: TGTGCCTGGAGTTCCAAGACAGGGGGCCCCCAGCCCCAGCATTTT

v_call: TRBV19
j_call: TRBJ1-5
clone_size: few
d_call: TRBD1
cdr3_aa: CASRETGDRVDQPQHF
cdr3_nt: TGTGCCAGTAGAGAAACTGGGGACAGGGTTGATCAGCCCCAGCATTTT

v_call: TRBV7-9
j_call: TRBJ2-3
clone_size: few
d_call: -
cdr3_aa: CASSRGDTQYF
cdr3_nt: TGTGCCAGCAGCCGGGGGGATACGCAGTATTTT

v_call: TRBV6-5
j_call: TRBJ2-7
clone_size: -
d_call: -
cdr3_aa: CASNLGGTGREQYF
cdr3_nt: TGTGCCAGCAACCTTGGGGGGACGGGGAGGGAGCAGTACTTC

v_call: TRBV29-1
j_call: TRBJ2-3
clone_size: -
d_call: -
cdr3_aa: CSVEDPPGADTQYF
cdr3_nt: TGCAGCGTTGAAGATCCCCCGGGGGCAGATACGCAGTATTTT

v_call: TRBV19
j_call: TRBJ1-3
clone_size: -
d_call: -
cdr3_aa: CASKNRNTIYF
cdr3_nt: TGTGCCAGTAAAAACAGAAACACCATATATTTT

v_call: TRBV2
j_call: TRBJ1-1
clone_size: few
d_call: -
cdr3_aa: CASDLRVGTEAFF
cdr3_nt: TGTGCCAGCGACTTGAGGGTGGGAACTGAAGCTTTCTTT

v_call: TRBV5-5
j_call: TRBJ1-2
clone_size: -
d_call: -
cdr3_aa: CASSPPADYGYTF
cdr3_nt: TGTGCCAGCAGCCCACCCGCGGACTATGGCTACACCTTC

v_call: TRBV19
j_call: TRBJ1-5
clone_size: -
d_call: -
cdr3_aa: CASSIDRGQPQHF
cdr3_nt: TGTGCCAGTAGTATAGATAGGGGTCAGCCCCAGCATTTT

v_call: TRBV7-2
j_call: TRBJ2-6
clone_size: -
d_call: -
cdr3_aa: CASSLYGAPGANVLTF
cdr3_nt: TGTGCCAGCAGCCTATATGGGGCACCTGGGGCCAACGTCCTGACTTTC

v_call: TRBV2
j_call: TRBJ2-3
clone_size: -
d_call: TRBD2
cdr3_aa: CASTGSSGGTDTQYF
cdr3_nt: TGTGCCAGCACCGGATCTAGCGGGGGTACAGATACGCAGTATTTT

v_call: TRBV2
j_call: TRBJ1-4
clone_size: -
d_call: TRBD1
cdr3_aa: CASSGTGTNEKLFF
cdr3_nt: TGTGCCAGCAGTGGGACAGGGACTAATGAAAAACTGTTTTTT

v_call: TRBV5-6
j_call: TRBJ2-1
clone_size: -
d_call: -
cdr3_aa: CASSWISGTAYNEQFF
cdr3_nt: TGTGCCAGCAGCTGGATCTCTGGCACAGCCTACAATGAGCAGTTCTTC

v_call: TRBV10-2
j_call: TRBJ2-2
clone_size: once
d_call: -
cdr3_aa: CASSGRQGGDTGELFF
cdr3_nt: TGCGCCAGCAGTGGTAGGCAGGGGGGAGACACCGGGGAGCTGTTTTTT

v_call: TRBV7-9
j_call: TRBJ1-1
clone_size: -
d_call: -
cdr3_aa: CASSPTEYQEAFF
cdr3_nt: TGTGCCAGCAGCCCCACGGAGTATCAAGAAGCTTTCTTT

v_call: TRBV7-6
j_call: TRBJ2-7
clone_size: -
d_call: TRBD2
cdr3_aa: CASSLVGQRGGREQYF
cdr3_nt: TGTGCCAGCAGCTTAGTAGGACAGCGGGGGGGCCGCGAGCAGTACTTC

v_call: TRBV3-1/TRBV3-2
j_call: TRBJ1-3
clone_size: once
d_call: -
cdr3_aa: CASSSRPGGAGNTIYF
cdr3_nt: TGTGCCAGCAGCTCCCGGCCGGGGGGTGCAGGAAACACCATATATTTT

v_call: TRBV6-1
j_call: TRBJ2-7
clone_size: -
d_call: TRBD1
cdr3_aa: CASSERGRQGYEQYF
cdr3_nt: TGTGCCAGCAGTGAAAGGGGACGACAGGGGTACGAGCAGTACTTC

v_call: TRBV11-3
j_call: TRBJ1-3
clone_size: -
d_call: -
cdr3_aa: CASSLAGAGNTIYF
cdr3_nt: TGTGCCAGCAGCCTCGCGGGGGCGGGAAACACCATATATTTT

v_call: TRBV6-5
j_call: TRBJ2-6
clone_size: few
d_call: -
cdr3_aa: CASTPVSGANVLTF
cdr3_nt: TGTGCCAGCACCCCGGTCTCTGGGGCCAACGTCCTGACTTTC

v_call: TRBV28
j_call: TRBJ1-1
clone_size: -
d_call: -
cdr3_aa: CASSRTSEGNTEAFF
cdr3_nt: TGTGCCAGCAGCCGCACCTCGGAGGGGAACACTGAAGCTTTCTTT

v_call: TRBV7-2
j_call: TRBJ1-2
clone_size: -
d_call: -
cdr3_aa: CASSLVGGDDYGYTF
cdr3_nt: TGTGCCAGCAGCTTAGTAGGAGGGGATGACTATGGCTACACCTTC

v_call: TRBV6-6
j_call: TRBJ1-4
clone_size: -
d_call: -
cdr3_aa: CASSSYPDRNEKLFF
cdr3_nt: TGTGCCAGCAGTTCATACCCTGACAGGAATGAAAAACTGTTTTTT

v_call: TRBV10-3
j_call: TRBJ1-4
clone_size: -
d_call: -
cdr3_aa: CAISEHGEKLFF
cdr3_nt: TGTGCCATCAGTGAGCACGGGGAAAAACTGTTTTTT

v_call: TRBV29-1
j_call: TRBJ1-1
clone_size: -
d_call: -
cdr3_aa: CSVFPEENTEAFF
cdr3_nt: TGCAGCGTTTTCCCGGAGGAGAACACTGAAGCTTTCTTT

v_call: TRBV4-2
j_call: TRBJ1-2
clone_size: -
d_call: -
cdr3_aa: CASSQGGVGGLYGYTF
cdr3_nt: TGTGCCAGCAGCCAGGGGGGGGTTGGTGGCCTCTATGGCTACACCTTC